The rows below give T cell receptor beta chains drawn from one sample of a study of blood T cell repertoires in COVID-19. Assay: immunoSEQ multiplex PCR; the TCRdb copy retains only in-frame clones and omits some. Counted here are around 100,000 clones, approximately 85% occurring once; the ten biggest clones make up 4.8%. What was sequenced was peripheral blood. Receptors were obtained from a man aged 60 to 69 with acute or convalescent COVID-19. The CDR3 runs from the conserved cysteine through the conserved F or W. A D gene is named only where the DNA matches it firmly. Clone size is not always given. Where it is, it says once, few, many or a class for expanded clones.

D gene	V gene	clone size	J gene	CDR3 DNA	CDR3 protein
NA	TRBV12-2	NA	TRBJ2-7	TGTGCAAGTCGCTTAGCCTCCGGGAACTACGAGCAGTACTTC	CASRLASGNYEQYF
NA	TRBV28	NA	TRBJ1-1	TGTGCCAGCAGTTGGTCCTATAACACTGAAGCTTTCTTT	CASSWSYNTEAFF
TRBD2	TRBV7-2	few	TRBJ2-2	TGTGCCAGCACCTTGACTAGCGGGAGCAACGGGGAGCTGTTTTTT	CASTLTSGSNGELFF
TRBD1	TRBV4-1	few	TRBJ1-3	TGCGCCAGCAGCCAAGAGATACAGGGGGCTTACTCTGGAAACACCATATATTTT	CASSQEIQGAYSGNTIYF
TRBD1	TRBV3-1/TRBV3-2	NA	TRBJ2-3	TGTGCCAGCAGCCAGCAACAGGGGGCCGGAACAGATACGCAGTATTTT	CASSQQQGAGTDTQYF
TRBD1	TRBV5-1	NA	TRBJ1-6	TGCGCCAGCAGCCTAAGGGGGACAGGGGCATATAATTCACCCCTCCACTTT	CASSLRGTGAYNSPLHF
NA	TRBV5-1	NA	TRBJ1-4	TGCGCCAGCAGCTTGTGGGCGGACAATAATGAAAAACTGTTTTTT	CASSLWADNNEKLFF
TRBD1	TRBV18	once	TRBJ1-4	TGTGCCAGCTCACCACCGTCACAGGGGAAAGAAAAACTGTTTTTT	CASSPPSQGKEKLFF
NA	TRBV3-1/TRBV3-2	few	TRBJ1-4	TGTGCCAGCAGCCACAGAACAGGGGAAAAACTGTTTTTT	CASSHRTGEKLFF
NA	TRBV7-2	NA	TRBJ1-3	TGTGCCAGCAGCTCAAGAGACGGGTACTCTGGAAACACCATATATTTT	CASSSRDGYSGNTIYF
TRBD1	TRBV11-2	once	TRBJ1-2	TGTGCCAGCAGCCCCGACAGGGGTAACTATGGCTACACCTTC	CASSPDRGNYGYTF
TRBD2	TRBV10-1	NA	TRBJ2-1	TGCGCCAGCAGTCTGAGCGGGGGCTACAATGAGCAGTTCTTC	CASSLSGGYNEQFF
NA	TRBV19	once	TRBJ2-1	TGTGCCAGTACTCACGGGGGGCCAGGAGATGAGCAGTTCTTC	CASTHGGPGDEQFF
NA	TRBV11-2	NA	TRBJ1-5	TGTGCCAGCAGCCGAGAAAATCAGCCCCAGCATTTT	CASSRENQPQHF
TRBD2	TRBV9	NA	TRBJ2-1	TGTGCCAGCAGCAAACAACTAGCGGGACCCTACAATGAGCAGTTCTTC	CASSKQLAGPYNEQFF
TRBD1	TRBV7-3	NA	TRBJ2-2	TGTGCCAGCAGCCCAGACAGGGCCGGCACCGGGGAGCTGTTTTTT	CASSPDRAGTGELFF
NA	TRBV3-1/TRBV3-2	NA	TRBJ1-1	TGTGCCAGCAGCCAAGCGGAAGGGAGGGACACTGAAGCTTTCTTT	CASSQAEGRDTEAFF
NA	TRBV5-1	once	TRBJ1-1	TGCGCCAGCAGCTTGGGACAGGAGATCACTGAAGCTTTCTTT	CASSLGQEITEAFF
TRBD1	TRBV6-1	NA	TRBJ2-2	TGTGCCAGCAGTGAACGACAGGGGGACACCGGGGAGCTGTTTTTT	CASSERQGDTGELFF
TRBD1	TRBV14	NA	TRBJ2-1	TGTGCCAGCAGCCTATCGGGACAGGGGGCCTACAATGAGCAGTTCTTC	CASSLSGQGAYNEQFF
NA	TRBV5-1	NA	TRBJ1-3	TGCGCCAGCAGCTCGGGACGGGAGGGAAACACCATATATTTT	CASSSGREGNTIYF
TRBD2	TRBV6-1	medium-sized	TRBJ2-7	TGTGCCAGCAGTGAAGCGCTGGGGACTAGCGTCTTCTCCTACGAGCAGTACTTC	CASSEALGTSVFSYEQYF
NA	TRBV5-8	NA	TRBJ1-4	TGTGCCAGCAGCTTCCGGGGGGAAACTAATGAAAAACTGTTTTTT	CASSFRGETNEKLFF
NA	TRBV9	NA	TRBJ1-2	TGTGCCAGCAGCGTAGCTGCAGGGGTAGGGGGCTACACCTTC	CASSVAAGVGGYTF
TRBD1	TRBV9	NA	TRBJ1-2	TGTGCCAGCAGCGTAGATAGGGGGCACTATGGCTACACCTTC	CASSVDRGHYGYTF
TRBD1	TRBV12-3/TRBV12-4	NA	TRBJ2-3	TGTGCCAGCAGGGGACAGGGTCGGGCTACGCAGTATTTT	CASRGQGRATQYF
NA	TRBV9	NA	TRBJ2-1	TGTGCCAGCAGCGTAGCTGGGAGCAACAATGAGCAGTTCTTC	CASSVAGSNNEQFF
TRBD2	TRBV9	NA	TRBJ2-2	TGTGCCAGCAGCGTAGTGGGCGGGAGCGAGACCGGGGAGCTGTTTTTT	CASSVVGGSETGELFF
TRBD1	TRBV18	NA	TRBJ2-5	TGTGCCAGCTCACCGGGACAGCAAGAGACCCAGTACTTC	CASSPGQQETQYF
NA	TRBV29-1	NA	TRBJ1-1	TGCAGCGTTGGACGGGGAATGAACACTGAAGCTTTCTTT	CSVGRGMNTEAFF
NA	TRBV27	NA	TRBJ1-3	TGTGCCAGCAGTTTATACTCACCCACCTCTGGAAACACCATATATTTT	CASSLYSPTSGNTIYF
TRBD2	TRBV6-5	NA	TRBJ2-2	TGTGCCAGCAGGACGGGGGGTCGCACCGGGGAGCTGTTTTTT	CASRTGGRTGELFF